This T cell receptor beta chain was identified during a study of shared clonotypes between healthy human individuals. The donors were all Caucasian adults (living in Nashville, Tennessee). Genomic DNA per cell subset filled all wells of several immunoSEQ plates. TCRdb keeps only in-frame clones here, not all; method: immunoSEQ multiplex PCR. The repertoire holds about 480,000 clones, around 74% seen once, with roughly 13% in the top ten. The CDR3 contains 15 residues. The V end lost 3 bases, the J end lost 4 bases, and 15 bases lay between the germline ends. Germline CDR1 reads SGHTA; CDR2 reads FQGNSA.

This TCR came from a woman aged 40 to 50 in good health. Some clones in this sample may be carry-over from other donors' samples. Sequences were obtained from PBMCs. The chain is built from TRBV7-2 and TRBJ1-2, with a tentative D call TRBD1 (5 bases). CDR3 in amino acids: CASSFIAGLVYGYTF. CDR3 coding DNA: TGTGCCAGCAGCTTCATTGCAGGGCTGGTCTATGGCTACACCTTC.